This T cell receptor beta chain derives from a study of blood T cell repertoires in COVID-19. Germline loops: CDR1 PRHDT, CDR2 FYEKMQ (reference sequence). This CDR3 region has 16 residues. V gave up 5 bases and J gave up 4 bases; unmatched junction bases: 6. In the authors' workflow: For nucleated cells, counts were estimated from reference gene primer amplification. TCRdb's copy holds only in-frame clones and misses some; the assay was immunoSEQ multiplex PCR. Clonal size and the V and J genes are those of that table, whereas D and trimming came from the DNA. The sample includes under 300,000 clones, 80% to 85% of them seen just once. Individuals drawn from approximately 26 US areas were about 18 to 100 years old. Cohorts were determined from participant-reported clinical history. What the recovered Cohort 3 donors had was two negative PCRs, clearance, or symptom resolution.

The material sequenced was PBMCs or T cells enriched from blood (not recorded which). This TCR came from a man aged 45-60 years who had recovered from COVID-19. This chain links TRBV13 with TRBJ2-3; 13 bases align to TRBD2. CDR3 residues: CASSTRTSGSADTQYF. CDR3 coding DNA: TGTGCCAGCAGCACCAGGACTAGCGGGAGTGCAGATACGCAGTATTTT.